A single sample is the source of the 10 T cell receptor beta chains below, sequenced in a study of blood T cell repertoires in COVID-19. The method was immunoSEQ multiplex PCR; TCRdb's version includes in-frame clones alone and lacks a portion of them. The table lists approximately 170,000 clones, around 85% of them singletons, with 3.2% in the top ten. The sequenced sample was PBMCs or T cells enriched from blood (not recorded which). The source of these receptors is a woman in her 30s who had recovered from COVID-19.

The rearrangement uses TRBV30 and TRBJ1-1; D ambiguous. Germline-derived CDR1 and CDR2 are GTSNPN and SVGIG (reference sequence). The CDR3 spans 15 residues. V lost 0 bases to trimming and J lost 5 bases, with 16 bases between them. CDR3 residues: CAWSVLQQSGTEAFF. CDR3 DNA sequence: TGTGCCTGGAGTGTACTCCAGCAGTCGGGGACTGAAGCTTTCTTT.

A few counts support this clone. The V call is TRBV13, the J call TRBJ2-3; 10 nucleotides align to TRBD2. CDR3 length: 15 amino acids. V lost 2 bases and J lost 8; bases outside the gene matches: 7. Germline CDR1 PRHDT, CDR2 FYEKMQ (reference sequence). The CDR3 DNA reads as TGTGCCAGCAGCTTAACAGCGGGAGGGGAAAGTACGCAGTATTTT. Encoded protein: CASSLTAGGESTQYF.

This clone was picked up many times. The CDR3 spells CASSFGGGAGLYEAFF. The CDR3 nucleotides read TGTGCCAGCAGCTTCGGAGGAGGGGCTGGCCTTTATGAAGCTTTCTTT. The rearrangement uses TRBV11-2 and TRBJ1-1; possible D gene TRBD1, 5 bases. Germline V gene sequence: CDR1 SGHAT, CDR2 FQNNGV. The V end was cut by 3 bases, the J end by 7 bases, with 21 bases between. CDR3 length: 16 residues.

The rearrangement links TRBV5-1 to TRBJ2-4; 9 nucleotides agree with TRBD2. This CDR3 contains 16 residues. V gave up 2 bases and J gave up 1 base; unmatched junction bases: 4. Germline-derived CDR1 and CDR2 are SGHRS and YFSETQ. DNA of the CDR3: TGCGCCAGCAGCTTAGGGACTAGCATGGCCAAAAACATTCAGTACTTC. This encodes CASSLGTSMAKNIQYF.

The chain is built from TRBV25-1 and TRBJ2-2; tentative D call: TRBD1 (6 bases). Per germline, CDR1 MGHDK and CDR2 SYGVNS. The length of the CDR3 is 18 residues. The V end lost 1 base, the J end lost 4 bases, and 19 bases lay between the germline ends. CDR3 residues: CASSESKLPGVATGELFF. The CDR3 DNA follows: TGTGCCAGCAGTGAATCCAAACTCCCAGGGGTAGCCACCGGGGAGCTGTTTTTT.

The chain employs TRBV25-1 and TRBJ1-6; a possible D gene is TRBD1 (5 bases). Trimming took off 4 bases at V and 6 bases at J, with 10 bases between the two ends. The CDR3 extends over 14 amino acids. Germline V gene data show CDR1 as MGHDK and CDR2 as SYGVNS. The DNA for the CDR3 is TGTGCCAGCAGTGTTCGGGGGAGTAATTCACCCCTCCACTTT. Translated: CASSVRGSNSPLHF.

The genes are TRBV28 and TRBJ2-7, with 8 bases matching TRBD1. Germline loops: CDR1 MDHEN, CDR2 SYDVKM. Germline trimming cut 5 bases from V and 11 bases from J; bases unmatched to any gene: 11. The CDR3 covers 13 residues. The CDR3 bases are TGTGCCAGCAGTCGAAGACAGGGGCAACTGAAGTACGTC. Residues: CASSRRQGQLKYV.

The rearrangement joins TRBV11-3 to TRBJ2-3; perhaps TRBD1 as D (6 bases). Trimming left V 0 bases short and J 0 bases short, with 7 bases between. The CDR3 has 15 amino acids. The germline V gene has CDR1 SGHNT and CDR2 YENEEA. CDR3 sequence (DNA): TGTGCCAGCAGCTTAGAGGGGGCTAGCACAGATACGCAGTATTTT. Encoded protein: CASSLEGASTDTQYF.

J is TRBJ2-7 and V is TRBV18, with 9 positions matching TRBD1. Germline values: CDR1 KGHSH, CDR2 LQKENI. The CDR3 contains 15 residues. The V gene end was trimmed by 4 bases and the J gene end by 4 bases; junction bases not matched to a gene: 8. The CDR3 sequence: CASSQGQGEGYEQYV. The CDR3 coding sequence is TGTGCCAGCTCACAGGGACAGGGTGAGGGGTACGAGCAGTACGTC.

V gene TRBV7-9 combines with J gene TRBJ1-1; tentative D call: TRBD1 (6 bases). CDR1 is SEHNR and CDR2 is FQNEAQ in the germline V gene (reference sequence). Trimming stripped 3 bases from V and 1 base from J, with 12 bases between. This CDR3 has 15 residues. The CDR3 spells CASSLMGGQNTEAFF. For the CDR3, the DNA is TGTGCCAGCAGCTTGATGGGGGGGCAGAACACTGAAGCTTTCTTT. Full variable domain (missing parts from reference TRBV7-9 and TRBJ1-1): DTGVSQNPRHKITKRGQNVTFRCDPISEHNRLYWYRQTLGQGPEFLTYFQNEAQLEKSRLLSDRFSAERPKGSFSTLEIQRTEQGDSAMYLCASSLMGGQNTEAFFGQGTRLTVV.